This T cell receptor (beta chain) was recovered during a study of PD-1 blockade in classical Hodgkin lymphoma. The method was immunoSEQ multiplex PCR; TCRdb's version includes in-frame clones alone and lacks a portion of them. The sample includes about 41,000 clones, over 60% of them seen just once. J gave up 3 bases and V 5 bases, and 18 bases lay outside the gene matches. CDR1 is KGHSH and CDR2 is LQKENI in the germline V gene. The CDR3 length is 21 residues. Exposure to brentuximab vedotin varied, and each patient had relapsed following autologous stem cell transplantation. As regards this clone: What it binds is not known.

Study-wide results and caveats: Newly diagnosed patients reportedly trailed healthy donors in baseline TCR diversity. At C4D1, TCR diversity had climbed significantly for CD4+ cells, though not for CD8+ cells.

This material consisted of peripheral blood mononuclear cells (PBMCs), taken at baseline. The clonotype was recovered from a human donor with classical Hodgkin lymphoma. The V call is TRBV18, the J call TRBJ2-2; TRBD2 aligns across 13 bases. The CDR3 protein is CASSSTIPGLAGAAHTGELFF. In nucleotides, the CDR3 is TGTGCCAGCTCATCTACCATCCCAGGACTAGCGGGAGCCGCGCACACCGGGGAGCTGTTTTTT.